The 7 T cell receptor beta chains reported below all come from one sample, sequenced in a study of OX40 agonist ivuxolimab in advanced cancers. TCRdb keeps only in-frame clones here, not all; method: immunoSEQ multiplex PCR. This sample carries some 78,000 clones, roughly 91% of them seen once, and the ten largest clones take approximately 0.43%. The sequencing here drew on CD4+ or CD8+ T cells sorted from blood, taken in a trial of the OX40 agonist ivuxolimab. The source of these receptors is an adult with an advanced solid tumor such as melanoma, head and neck, liver or kidney cancer.

The chain couples TRBV6-1 to TRBJ1-4; 10 nucleotides line up with TRBD1. V was clipped by 6 bases and J by 8 bases; unmatched bases: 6. This CDR3 spans 14 amino acids. Looked up from germline, CDR1 is MNHNS and CDR2 is SASEGT. CDR3 region: CASRAGTGEEKLFF. The CDR3 DNA follows: TGTGCCAGCAGGGCCGGGACAGGGGAAGAAAAACTGTTTTTT.

This chain joins TRBV19 and TRBJ2-5, with 7 positions matching TRBD1. The closer fit of TRBJ2-7 to the DNA end suggests the J call may be wrong. The CDR3 has 14 residues. The V gene's germline CDR1 is LNHDA and CDR2 SQIVND (reference sequence). Here the CDR3 reads CASRLGQGAYEQYF. DNA for the CDR3: TGTGCCAGTAGGCTCGGCCAGGGGGCCTACGAGCAGTACTTC.

The chain joins TRBV7-9 to TRBJ2-2; 9 bases line up with TRBD1. CDR1 and CDR2 from the germline V gene are SEHNR and FQNEAQ (reference sequence). This CDR3 has 16 amino acids. After removal of 3 bases from V and 1 base from J, the junction contained 3 bases not matched to a gene. The CDR3 region is CASSFVGQGNTGELFF. DNA of the CDR3: TGTGCCAGCAGCTTTGTGGGACAGGGGAACACCGGGGAGCTGTTTTTT. Variable domain in full (rest from reference TRBV7-9 and TRBJ2-2): DTGVSQNPRHKITKRGQNVTFRCDPISEHNRLYWYRQTLGQGPEFLTYFQNEAQLEKSRLLSDRFSAERPKGSFSTLEIQRTEQGDSAMYLCASSFVGQGNTGELFFGEGSRLTVL.

The chain couples TRBV2 to TRBJ1-1; no reliable D call. Trimming shortened V by 4 bases and J by 2 bases, and 8 bases separated the two germline ends. Germline loops: CDR1 SNHLY, CDR2 FYNNEI. CDR3 length: 13 amino acids. CDR3 sequence: CASSGFANTEAFF. CDR3 sequence (DNA): TGTGCCAGCAGTGGGTTCGCAAACACTGAAGCTTTCTTT. Drawing the rest from reference TRBV2 and TRBJ1-1, the complete variable domain is EPEVTQTPSHQVTQMGQEVILRCVPISNHLYFYWYRQILGQKVEFLVSFYNNEISEKSEIFDDQFSVERPDGSNFTLKIRSTKLEDSAMYFCASSGFANTEAFFGQGTRLTVV.

The sample holds one count of this clone. The rearrangement uses TRBV5-4 and TRBJ2-7; 7 nucleotides match TRBD1. CDR3 length equals 14 residues. The V and J ends lost 5 bases and 1 base, in that order; junction bases with no gene match: 6. Germline V gene lookup returns CDR1 SGHNT and CDR2 YYREEE (reference sequence). CDR3: CASRAGDSSYEQYF. The CDR3 DNA sequence: TGTGCCAGCAGGGCAGGGGACAGTTCCTACGAGCAGTACTTC.

V usage is TRBV11-2 and J usage is TRBJ2-6; D gene unclear. Germline values: CDR1 SGHAT, CDR2 FQNNGV. CDR3 length: 14 residues. Trimming took off 2 bases at V and 4 bases at J, with 6 bases between the two ends. CDR3 DNA sequence: TGTGCCAGCAGCTTATCTGGCGGGGCCAACGTCCTGACTTTC. Protein: CASSLSGGANVLTF.

J is TRBJ1-3 and V is TRBV7-6, with 10 bases aligning to TRBD1. Germline CDR1 SGHVS, CDR2 FNYEAQ. After removal of 5 bases from V and 3 bases from J, the junction contained 7 bases not matched to a gene. The CDR3 runs 16 residues. CDR3 loop: CASSPWTGGYGNTIYF. In DNA form, the CDR3 reads TGTGCCAGCAGCCCGTGGACAGGGGGATATGGAAACACCATATATTTT. The entire variable domain, with the rest obtained from reference TRBV7-6 and TRBJ1-3, is as follows: GAGVSQSPRYKVTKRGQDVALRCDPISGHVSLYWYRQALGQGPEFLTYFNYEAQQDKSGLPNDRFSAERPEGSISTLTIQRTEQRDSAMYRCASSPWTGGYGNTIYFGEGSWLTVV.